The TCR beta chain under discussion was sequenced for a study of T cells in tumors after PD-1 blockade. In the study overall: Patients had no prior checkpoint blockade, systemic immunosuppressants, or anti-cancer therapy within 4 weeks. Tumor samples yielded approximately 22-fold more depth than single-cell TCR sequencing. Whole-study results and caveats: Some novel exhausted tumor clones appeared in pre-treatment blood, suggesting peripheral recruitment. Most post-therapy expanded exhausted CD8+ clones were new, undetected before treatment.

As to this clone: Its specificity is not known.

The germline CDR1 and CDR2 sequences are LGHNA and YNFKEQ. This CDR3 has 15 amino acids. The germline V and J ends were trimmed by 3 bases and 0 bases, with 12 bases remaining between them. The assay was immunoSEQ multiplex PCR, and TCRdb's table has in-frame clones only and misses some. The sample lists 11,000 to 15,000 clones; around two thirds were seen once. The sequence was obtained from a human donor with cutaneous squamous cell carcinoma. The chain is built from TRBV4-2 and TRBJ2-7, with D maybe TRBD2 (5 bases). The sequenced sample was tumor tissue, obtained after anti-PD-1 treatment. The DNA of the CDR3 is TGTGCCAGCAGCCACGAGACTGGGAGCTCCTACGAGCAGTACTTC. Translation gives CASSHETGSSYEQYF.